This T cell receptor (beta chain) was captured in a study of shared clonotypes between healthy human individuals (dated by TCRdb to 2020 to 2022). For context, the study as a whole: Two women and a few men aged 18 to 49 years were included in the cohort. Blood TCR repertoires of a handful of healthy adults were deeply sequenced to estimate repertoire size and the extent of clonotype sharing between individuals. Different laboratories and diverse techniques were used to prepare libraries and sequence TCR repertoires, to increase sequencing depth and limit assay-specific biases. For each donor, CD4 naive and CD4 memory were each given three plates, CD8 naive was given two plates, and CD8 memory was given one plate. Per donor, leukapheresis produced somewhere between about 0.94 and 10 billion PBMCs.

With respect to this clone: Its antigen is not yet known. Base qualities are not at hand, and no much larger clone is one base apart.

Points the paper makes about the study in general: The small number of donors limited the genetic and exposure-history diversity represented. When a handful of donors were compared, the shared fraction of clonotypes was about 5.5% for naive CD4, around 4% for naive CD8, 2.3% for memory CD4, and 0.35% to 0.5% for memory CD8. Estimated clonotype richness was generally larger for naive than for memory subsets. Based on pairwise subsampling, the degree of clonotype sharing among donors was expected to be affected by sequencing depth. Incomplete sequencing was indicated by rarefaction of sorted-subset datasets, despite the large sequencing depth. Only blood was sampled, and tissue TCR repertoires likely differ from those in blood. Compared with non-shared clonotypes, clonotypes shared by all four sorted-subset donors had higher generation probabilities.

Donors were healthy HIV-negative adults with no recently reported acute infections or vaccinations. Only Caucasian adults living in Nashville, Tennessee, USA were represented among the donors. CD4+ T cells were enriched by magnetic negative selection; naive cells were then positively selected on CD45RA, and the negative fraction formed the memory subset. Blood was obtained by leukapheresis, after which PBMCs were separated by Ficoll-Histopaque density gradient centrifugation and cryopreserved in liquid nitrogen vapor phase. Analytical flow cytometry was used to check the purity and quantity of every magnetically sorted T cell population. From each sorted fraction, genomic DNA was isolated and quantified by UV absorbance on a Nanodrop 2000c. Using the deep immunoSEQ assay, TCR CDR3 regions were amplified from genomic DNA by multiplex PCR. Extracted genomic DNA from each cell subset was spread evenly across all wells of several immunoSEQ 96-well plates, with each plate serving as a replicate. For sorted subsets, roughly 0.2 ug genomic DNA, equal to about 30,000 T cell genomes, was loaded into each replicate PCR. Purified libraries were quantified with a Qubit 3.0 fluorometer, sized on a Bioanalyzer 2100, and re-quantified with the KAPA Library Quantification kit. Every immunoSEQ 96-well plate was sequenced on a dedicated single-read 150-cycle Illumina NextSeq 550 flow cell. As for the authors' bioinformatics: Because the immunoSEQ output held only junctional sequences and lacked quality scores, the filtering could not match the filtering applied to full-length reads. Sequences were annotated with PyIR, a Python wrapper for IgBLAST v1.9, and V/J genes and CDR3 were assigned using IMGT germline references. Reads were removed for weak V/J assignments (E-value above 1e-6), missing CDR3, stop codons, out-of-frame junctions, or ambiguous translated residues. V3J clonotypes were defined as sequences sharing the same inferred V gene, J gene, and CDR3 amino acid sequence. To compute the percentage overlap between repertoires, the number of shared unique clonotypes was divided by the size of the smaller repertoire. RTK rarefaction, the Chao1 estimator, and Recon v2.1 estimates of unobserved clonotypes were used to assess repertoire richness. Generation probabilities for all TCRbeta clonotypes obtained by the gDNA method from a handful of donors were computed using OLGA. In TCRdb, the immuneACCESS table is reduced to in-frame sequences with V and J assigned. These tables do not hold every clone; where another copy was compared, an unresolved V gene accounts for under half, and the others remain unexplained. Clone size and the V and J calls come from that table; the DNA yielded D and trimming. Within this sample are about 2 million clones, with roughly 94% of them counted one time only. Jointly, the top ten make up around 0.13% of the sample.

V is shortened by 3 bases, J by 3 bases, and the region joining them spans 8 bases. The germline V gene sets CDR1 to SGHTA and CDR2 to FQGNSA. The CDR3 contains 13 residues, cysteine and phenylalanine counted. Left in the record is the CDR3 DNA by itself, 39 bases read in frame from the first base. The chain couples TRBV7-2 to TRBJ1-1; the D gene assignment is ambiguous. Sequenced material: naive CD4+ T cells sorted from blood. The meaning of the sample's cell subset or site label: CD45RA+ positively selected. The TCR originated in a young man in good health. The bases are TGTGCCAGCAGCTTTAACCGGGACACTGAAGCTTTCTTT. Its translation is CASSFNRDTEAFF. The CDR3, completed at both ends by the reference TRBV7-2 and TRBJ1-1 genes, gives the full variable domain GAGVSQSPSNKVTEKGKDVELRCDPISGHTALYWYRQSLGQGLEFLIYFQGNSAPDKSGLPSDRFSAERTGGSVSTLTIQRTQQEDSAVYLCASSFNRDTEAFFGQGTRLTVV.